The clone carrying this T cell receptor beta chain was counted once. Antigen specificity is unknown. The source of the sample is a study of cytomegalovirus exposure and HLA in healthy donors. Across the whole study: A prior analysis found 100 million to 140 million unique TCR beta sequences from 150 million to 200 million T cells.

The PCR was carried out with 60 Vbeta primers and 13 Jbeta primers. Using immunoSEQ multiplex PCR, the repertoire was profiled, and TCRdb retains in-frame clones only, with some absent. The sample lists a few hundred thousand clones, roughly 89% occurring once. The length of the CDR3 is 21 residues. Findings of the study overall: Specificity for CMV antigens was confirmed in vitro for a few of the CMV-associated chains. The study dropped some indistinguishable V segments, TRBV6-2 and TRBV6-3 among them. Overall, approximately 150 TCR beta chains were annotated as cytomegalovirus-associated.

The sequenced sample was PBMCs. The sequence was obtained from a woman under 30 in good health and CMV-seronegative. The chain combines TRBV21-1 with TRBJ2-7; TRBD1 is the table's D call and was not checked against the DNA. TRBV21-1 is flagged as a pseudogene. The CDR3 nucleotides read TGTGCCAGCAGCAAAGGGATCATTGGGCAGGATGACCCCCCATTAACCTACGAGCAGTACTTC. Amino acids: CASSKGIIGQDDPPLTYEQYF.